This T cell receptor (beta chain) was retrieved from a study of shared clonotypes between healthy human individuals. This table comes from immunoSEQ multiplex PCR, and its TCRdb copy is limited to in-frame clones, with some not included. The profile shows 1,400,000 or so clones, approximately 98.5% of them singletons. Whole-study findings and limits: Naive subsets usually exceeded memory subsets in estimated richness.

Points on this clone: What it binds is unknown.

The sequence was collected from a man aged 25-45 years in good health. The sample consisted of naive CD4+ T cells sorted from blood. The subset was: CD45RA+ positively selected.

CDR3 region: CASRLLGIGNTGELFF. CDR3 nucleotide sequence: TGTGCCAGCAGACTCCTCGGAATTGGTAACACCGGGGAGCTGTTTTTT. The chain couples TRBV27 to TRBJ2-2; D gene ambiguous. Germline V gene lookup returns CDR1 MNHEY and CDR2 SMNVEV (reference sequence). The CDR3 consists of 16 residues. Trimming left V 6 bases short and J 2 bases short, with 16 bases between.